The entry that follows covers one TCR beta chain sequence. Its antigen is unknown. This entry is derived from a study of T-cell memory formation after mild COVID-19. Looking at the study overall: There were largely donor-specific TCR clusters. Broader study findings: Day 15 to 85 contractors were CD4/CD8 balanced; later expanders leaned CD4+. Detection of some responders pre-infection suggested pre-existing cross-reactive memory T cells participated.

CDR1 is SGHRS, CDR2 YFSETQ, per germline. The CDR3 consists of 15 residues. After removal of 2 bases from V and 5 bases from J, the junction contained 5 bases not matched to a gene. TCR alpha and TCR beta cDNA libraries carrying sample barcodes and UMIs came from 5'RACE with constant-segment primers. TCRdb recomputed calls from the 5' RACE reads with MiXCR, one row per CDR3 protein. The sample yields 300,000 to 350,000 distinct CDR3 sequences, approximately 19% seen once. This TCR was sampled from a young man who had mild COVID-19 (a few samples of this study predate the infection). Cell type and time point are not known. This chain links TRBV5-1 with TRBJ2-1; 9 bases map to TRBD1. Sequenced input: PBMCs or a T cell subset sorted from them (not recorded which). CDR3 nucleotide sequence: TGCGCCAGCAGCTTTGTACAGGGGGCGCACAATGAGCAGTTCTTC. The encoded protein is CASSFVQGAHNEQFF.